The clone carrying this T cell receptor (beta chain) was counted ten times or more. What it recognizes is unknown. This record comes from a study of identical twins. A universal primer site was incorporated via template switching, and the cDNA contained unique molecular identifiers. TCRdb fed the 5' RACE reads into MiXCR, producing one record per CDR3 protein. The repertoire holds approximately 690,000 distinct CDR3 sequences, with approximately 6% as singletons. Study-wide findings and caveats: Cord blood beta clonotypes that were abundant carried fewer insertions, and memory repertoires showed no such trend. Within twin pairs, the out-of-frame alpha sequences they shared showed excess low generation probability.

This TCR was recovered from a man between 18 and 35 years old in good health. Sequencing was done on a sample of naive T cells sorted from blood.

The CDR3 DNA is TGTGCCAGCAGTTTAAATGGGGGCACTGAAGCTTTCTTT. Translating gives CASSLNGGTEAFF. The genes are TRBV12-3 or TRBV12-4 and TRBJ1-1; weak D call: TRBD1 (5 bases). This CDR3 contains 13 residues. Trimming pared 2 bases from V and 4 bases from J, leaving 8 bases between.